Presented here are 8 T cell receptor beta chains from one specimen sequenced in a study of cytomegalovirus exposure and HLA in healthy donors. PCR used 60 Vbeta primers and 13 Jbeta primers. Sequencing was performed with immunoSEQ multiplex PCR; in TCRdb, only in-frame clones are kept and a portion is missing. This sample yields about 200,000 clones, of which 70% to 80% are seen a single time; 1.5% belongs to the top ten. What was sequenced was PBMCs. These receptors all come from a girl under 18 in good health and CMV-seropositive.

The chain has TRBV6-5 and TRBJ1-2; a weak D match, TRBD1 (5 bases). The germline V gene has CDR1 MNHEY and CDR2 SVGAGI. The CDR3 is made up of 13 amino acids. Trimming removed 2 bases from V and 3 bases from J, with 7 bases in between. The CDR3 DNA is TGTGCCAGCAGTTACGACAGCTACTATGGCTACACCTTC. Protein product: CASSYDSYYGYTF.

This rearrangement joins TRBV25-1 to TRBJ1-1; 9 bases agree with TRBD1. CDR3 length: 13 amino acids. From germline, CDR1 is MGHDK and CDR2 SYGVNS. The trim removed 7 bases at V and 3 bases at J, leaving 3 bases unmatched. The DNA of the CDR3 is TGTGCCAGCAACGGACAGGGGCACACTGAAGCTTTCTTT. This codes for CASNGQGHTEAFF.

V gene TRBV10-2 combines with J gene TRBJ2-3; TRBD2 might be the D (7 bases). Germline V gene lookup returns CDR1 WSHSY and CDR2 SAAADI. CDR3 length: 16 residues. The V end was cut by 6 bases, the J end by 0 bases, with 16 bases between. CDR3 residues: CASSPLGGVSTDTQYF. CDR3 in DNA: TGCGCCAGCAGCCCATTAGGGGGGGTTAGCACAGATACGCAGTATTTT.

The V call is TRBV4-1, the J call TRBJ1-5, with D possibly matching TRBD1 (5 bases). Germline CDR1 and CDR2: MGHRA and YSYEKL. The CDR3 runs 15 residues. Trimming stripped 3 bases from V and 5 bases from J, with 14 bases between. The CDR3 nucleotides read TGCGCCAGCAGCCAGGAGGGACGGTCAGATCAGCCCCAGCATTTT. It is translated as CASSQEGRSDQPQHF.

This clone came up once. The chain uses TRBV5-6 and TRBJ1-4; 8 bases match TRBD1. V shed 4 bases, J shed 0 bases, and the junction held 2 bases outside the gene matches. CDR1 and CDR2 from the germline V gene are SGHDT and YYEEEE. This CDR3 region has 15 residues. The CDR3 DNA sequence: TGTGCCAGCAGCCGGACAGGGACAACTAATGAAAAACTGTTTTTT. Translating it yields CASSRTGTTNEKLFF. The variable domain in full, completed from reference TRBV5-6 and TRBJ1-4, reads DAGVTQSPTHLIKTRGQQVTLRCSPKSGHDTVSWYQQALGQGPQFIFQYYEEEERQRGNFPDRFSGHQFPNYSSELNVNALLLGDSALYLCASSRTGTTNEKLFFGSGTQLSVL.

The V and J genes are TRBV6-1 and TRBJ1-4; TRBD1 agrees at 10 bases. V shed 6 bases, J shed 6 bases, and the junction held 4 bases outside the gene matches. Germline V gene sequence: CDR1 MNHNS, CDR2 SASEGT. This CDR3 contains 14 residues. CDR3: CASSRQGAYEKLFF. In DNA form, the CDR3 reads TGTGCCAGCAGCAGACAGGGGGCGTATGAAAAACTGTTTTTT.

This chain links TRBV7-8 with TRBJ1-5, with D possibly matching TRBD1 (5 bases). The V end lost 4 bases, the J end lost 4 bases, and 23 bases lay between the germline ends. The germline CDR1 and CDR2 sequences are SGHVS and FQNEAQ. CDR3 length: 18 amino acids. In DNA, the CDR3 is TGTGCCAGCAGCTCTACCCCTGGGGGGGGGACTCCTAATCAGCCCCAGCATTTT. It encodes CASSSTPGGGTPNQPQHF.

The chain has TRBV15 and TRBJ1-2, with TRBD1 matching 8 bases. In germline, CDR1 is LNHNV, CDR2 YYDKDF (reference sequence). The CDR3 extends over 15 amino acids. The ends lost 3 bases at V and 7 bases at J; junction bases unmatched: 10. CDR3 bases: TGTGCCACCAGCAGGCAGGGGGCTGATCTTTTTGGCTACACCTTC. Protein sequence: CATSRQGADLFGYTF.